This TCR beta chain was found in a study of blood T cell repertoires in COVID-19. The wider study: Acute and convalescent COVID-19 samples came from the United States, Italy and Spain.

In the source study's methods: Estimated nucleated cell counts came from reference gene primer amplification. Measured with immunoSEQ multiplex PCR; TCRdb has only the in-frame clones, and not every one. That table gives V, J and clone size, and the DNA gave D and trimming. The table lists 150,000 to 200,000 clones, roughly 87% of them singletons, with more than 1.5% in the top ten. The germline V gene has CDR1 LGHNT and CDR2 FRNRAP. This CDR3 is built from 14 residues. V was pared by 5 bases and J by 2 bases, with 13 bases between. This clone was counted a single time. The sequenced sample consisted of peripheral blood. This clonotype originated in a woman in her forties or fifties with acute or convalescent COVID-19. The rearrangement joins TRBV12-5 to TRBJ2-7; D is possibly TRBD2 (6 bases). The CDR3 sequence: CASGTYGGTYEQYF. In DNA, the CDR3 is TGTGCTAGTGGTACCTACGGAGGGACCTACGAGCAGTACTTC. Drawing the rest from reference TRBV12-5 and TRBJ2-7, the complete variable domain is DARVTQTPRHKVTEMGQEVTMRCQPILGHNTVFWYRQTMMQGLELLAYFRNRAPLDDSGMPKDRFSAEMPDATLATLKIQPSEPRDSAVYFCASGTYGGTYEQYFGPGTRLTVT.